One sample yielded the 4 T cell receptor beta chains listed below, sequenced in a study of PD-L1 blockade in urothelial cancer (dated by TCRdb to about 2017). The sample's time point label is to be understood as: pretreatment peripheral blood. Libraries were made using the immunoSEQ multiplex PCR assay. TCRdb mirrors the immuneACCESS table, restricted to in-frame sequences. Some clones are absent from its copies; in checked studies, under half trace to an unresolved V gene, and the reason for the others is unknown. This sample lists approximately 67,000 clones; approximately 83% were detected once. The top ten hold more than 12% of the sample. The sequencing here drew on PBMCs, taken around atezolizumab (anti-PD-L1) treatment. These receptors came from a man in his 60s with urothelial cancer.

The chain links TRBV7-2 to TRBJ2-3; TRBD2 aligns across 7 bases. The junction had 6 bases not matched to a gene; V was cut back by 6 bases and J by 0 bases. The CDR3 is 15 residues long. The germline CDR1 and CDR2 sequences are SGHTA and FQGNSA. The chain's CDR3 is CASRGREGSTDTQYF. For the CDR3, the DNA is TGTGCCAGCAGGGGAAGGGAGGGAAGCACAGATACGCAGTATTTT.

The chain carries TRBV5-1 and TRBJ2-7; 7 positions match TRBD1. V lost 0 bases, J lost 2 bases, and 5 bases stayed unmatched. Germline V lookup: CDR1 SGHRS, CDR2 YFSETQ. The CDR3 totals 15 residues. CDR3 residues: CASSLARDRTYEQYF. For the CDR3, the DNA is TGCGCCAGCAGCTTGGCCAGGGACAGAACCTACGAGCAGTACTTC.

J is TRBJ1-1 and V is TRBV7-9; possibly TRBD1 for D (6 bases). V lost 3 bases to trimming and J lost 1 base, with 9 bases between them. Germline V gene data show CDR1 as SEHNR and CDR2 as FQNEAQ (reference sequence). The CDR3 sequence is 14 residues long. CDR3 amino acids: CASSLARGNTEAFF. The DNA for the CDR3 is TGTGCCAGCAGCTTGGCCAGGGGGAACACTGAAGCTTTCTTT.

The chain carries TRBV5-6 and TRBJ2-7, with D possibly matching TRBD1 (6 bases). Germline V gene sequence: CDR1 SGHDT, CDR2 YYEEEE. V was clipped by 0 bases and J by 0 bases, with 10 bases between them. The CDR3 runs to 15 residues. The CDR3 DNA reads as TGTGCCAGCAGCTTGGGTCAGGGGAGCTCCTACGAGCAGTACTTC. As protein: CASSLGQGSSYEQYF.